This T cell receptor (beta chain) is from a study of blood T cell repertoires in COVID-19. Study overall: Italy, Spain and the United States were the sources of the convalescent and acute COVID-19 samples. In each case, the material was cDNA or gDNA derived from T cells, B-cell-depleted T cells, or PBMCs.

Authors' data handling: Nucleated cell number was recorded as an estimate derived from reference gene primer amplification. Produced via immunoSEQ multiplex PCR; TCRdb's table is partial and in-frame only. The V and J calls and clone size were taken over from that table, and D and trimming were inferred from the DNA. The sample shows about 75,000 clones, about four fifths of them seen only once. V was pared by 6 bases and J by 1 base, with 4 bases of the junction left unmatched. The germline V gene has CDR1 MDHEN and CDR2 SYDVKM. CDR3 length equals 16 residues. The material sequenced was peripheral blood. This chain connects TRBV28 to TRBJ2-3; TRBD2 aligns across 13 bases. The receptor was derived from a woman older than 75 with active or convalescent COVID-19. CDR3 sequence reads: CASRRLAGGRTDTQYF. The CDR3 nucleotides are TGTGCCAGCAGACGACTAGCGGGGGGACGCACAGATACGCAGTATTTT.